These 19 T cell receptor beta chains were all obtained from the same sample, sequenced in a study of vaccination effects on CD4 cells after COVID-19. No antigens are known for them. Produced via immunoSEQ multiplex PCR; TCRdb's table is partial and in-frame only. Counted here are tens of thousands of clones, about three quarters occurring once; the ten biggest clones make up around 25%. Antigen-specific CD4+ T cells expanded by the ViraFEST assay with viral peptide pools were then sequenced. CD4+ T cell isolation took place after 10 days of culture. Vaccine recipients, nucleocapsid antibody negative, had no prior SARS-CoV-2 infection. Sequences were derived from CD4+ T cells from PBMCs cultured with HCoV-OC43 spike peptides, sampled before COVID-19 vaccination. As for subset: HCoV-OC43 spike overlapping peptide pool stimulation. These TCRs come from a human donor who received a COVID-19 vaccine.

This clone has a single count. V gene TRBV6-5 combines with J gene TRBJ2-1, with a tentative D call TRBD1 (7 bases). V was shortened by 2 bases and J by 3 bases, with 14 bases between the two germline ends. The germline V gene has CDR1 MNHEY and CDR2 SVGAGI. This CDR3 has 16 amino acids. CDR3 residues: CASSYRGQGGYNEQFF. The CDR3 DNA follows: TGTGCCAGCAGTTACCGCGGGCAGGGGGGCTACAATGAGCAGTTCTTC.

This rearrangement joins TRBV5-5 to TRBJ2-2; no clear D gene. Germline loops: CDR1 SGHKS, CDR2 YYEKEE (reference sequence). The CDR3 has 18 amino acids. V gave up 1 base and J gave up 1 base, with 17 bases separating them. CDR3 loop: CASSLILGRLMNTGELFF. CDR3 DNA sequence: TGTGCCAGCAGCTTGATATTGGGCCGCTTAATGAACACCGGGGAGCTGTTTTTT.

This rearrangement joins TRBV6-4 to TRBJ2-7; 10 bases agree with TRBD1. This CDR3 region has 16 residues. The germline CDR1 and CDR2 sequences are MRHNA and SNTAGT. The ends lost 8 bases at V and 1 base at J; junction bases unmatched: 11. The CDR3 sequence: CASGTGARRLSYEQYF. The CDR3 region has the DNA TGTGCCAGCGGGACAGGGGCCCGCCGGTTGTCCTACGAGCAGTACTTC.

The CDR3 region has the DNA TGTGCCAGCAGCCAAGGGAGTAGGACCTCTGGAAACACCATATATTTT. Translating it yields CASSQGSRTSGNTIYF. The rearrangement uses TRBV4-2 and TRBJ1-3; D gene uncertain. The CDR3 has 16 residues. CDR1 is LGHNA and CDR2 is YNFKEQ in the germline V gene. V dropped 1 base and J dropped 0 bases, with 10 bases sitting between them.

In this sample, this clone turned up once. The rearrangement links TRBV5-1 to TRBJ2-1, with 12 bases fitting TRBD2. This CDR3 spans 17 amino acids. Looked up from germline, CDR1 is SGHRS and CDR2 is YFSETQ. V dropped 5 bases and J dropped 7; count of bases not matched to a gene: 13. CDR3 sequence: CASRSQKGLAGGNEQFF. The DNA of the CDR3 is TGCGCCAGCAGATCACAGAAAGGGCTAGCGGGGGGGAATGAGCAGTTCTTC.

This clone is deemed medium-sized. This chain joins TRBV14 and TRBJ1-3; a possible D gene is TRBD1 (5 bases). CDR1 SGHDN and CDR2 FVKESK come from the germline V gene. V lost 6 bases to trimming and J lost 2 bases, with 11 bases between them. CDR3 length: 14 residues. The CDR3 here is CASSPLGPGNTIYF. The CDR3 DNA reads TGTGCCAGCAGTCCCTTGGGGCCTGGAAACACCATATATTTT.

The rearrangement joins TRBV3-1 (or the pseudogene TRBV3-2) to TRBJ1-2; D remains ambiguous. Looked up from germline, CDR1 is LGHDT and CDR2 is YNNKEL (reference sequence). The CDR3 extends over 15 amino acids. V was clipped by 0 bases and J by 2 bases, with 10 bases between them. DNA of the CDR3: TGTGCCAGCAGCCAAGATCTCCTCGTAAACTATGGCTACACCTTC. Its translation is CASSQDLLVNYGYTF.

The chain links TRBV2 to TRBJ1-1; D unclear. The CDR3 is 15 amino acids. Trimming took 2 bases from V and 1 from J, leaving 11 bases between them. CDR1 and CDR2 from the germline V gene are SNHLY and FYNNEI. CDR3 protein: CASSEFNPGNTEAFF. The DNA of the CDR3 is TGTGCCAGCAGTGAATTCAATCCAGGGAACACTGAAGCTTTCTTT.

This clone appeared a single time. The chain links TRBV29-1 to TRBJ2-3; TRBD2 matches at 7 bases. This CDR3 has 13 residues. The germline CDR1 and CDR2 sequences are SQVTM and ANQGSEA. V was pared by 3 bases and J by 3 bases, with 3 bases of the junction left unmatched. CDR3: CSVEWGGTDTQYF. The CDR3 region has the DNA TGCAGCGTTGAGTGGGGGGGGACAGATACGCAGTATTTT.

The count of this clone is one. The chain has TRBV5-4 and TRBJ1-2; D is unresolved. V was pared by 0 bases and J by 6 bases, with 9 bases between. This CDR3 contains 13 residues. CDR1 SGHNT and CDR2 YYREEE come from the germline V gene (reference sequence). The CDR3 loop reads CASSLVAGNGYTF. CDR3 nucleotides: TGTGCCAGCAGCTTGGTCGCGGGGAATGGCTACACCTTC.

The rearrangement links TRBV7-9 to TRBJ2-1; 15 nucleotides agree with TRBD2. With 6 bases clipped from V and 4 bases from J, the junction kept 7 bases outside the gene matches. CDR3 size: 17 residues. Germline CDR1 and CDR2: SEHNR and FQNEAQ (reference sequence). CDR3 DNA: TGTGCCAGCAGTTTCATCGGACTAGCGGGGGGGTACAATGAGCAGTTCTTC. Its protein product is CASSFIGLAGGYNEQFF. Based on the CDR3 plus reference TRBV7-9 and TRBJ2-1, the full variable domain is DTGVSQNPRHKITKRGQNVTFRCDPISEHNRLYWYRQTLGQGPEFLTYFQNEAQLEKSRLLSDRFSAERPKGSFSTLEIQRTEQGDSAMYLCASSFIGLAGGYNEQFFGPGTRLTVL.

The chain carries TRBV28 and TRBJ1-6; unclear D gene. This CDR3 is 13 amino acids long. Germline V gene sequence: CDR1 MDHEN, CDR2 SYDVKM. V lost 5 bases to trimming and J lost 14 bases, with 16 bases between them. This CDR3 reads CASSTTPSTSLHF. In DNA, the CDR3 is TGTGCCAGCAGTACGACTCCCTCCACGTCCCTCCACTTT.

The chain links TRBV5-5 to TRBJ1-5; 11 positions agree with TRBD1. CDR1 is SGHKS and CDR2 is YYEKEE in the germline V gene (reference sequence). The V segment lost 1 base and the J segment 9 bases; nucleotides outside the gene matches: 12. The CDR3 extends over 17 amino acids. The CDR3 region has the DNA TGTGCCAGCAGCTTGAGGAGGACAGGGGGCGCGGGGCGGCCCCAGCATTTT. Its translation: CASSLRRTGGAGRPQHF.

The chain joins TRBV5-6 to TRBJ2-5; D may be TRBD2 (6 bases). With 0 bases removed from V and 7 bases from J, the gap between germline ends came to 19 bases. Germline-derived CDR1 and CDR2 are SGHDT and YYEEEE. The CDR3 length is 16 residues. In nucleotides, the CDR3 is TGTGCCAGCAGCTTGGGCCCGCGCGCCGGGGAGGTGACCCAGTACTTC. Encoded protein: CASSLGPRAGEVTQYF. The whole variable domain, remainder taken from reference TRBV5-6 and TRBJ2-5, is DAGVTQSPTHLIKTRGQQVTLRCSPKSGHDTVSWYQQALGQGPQFIFQYYEEEERQRGNFPDRFSGHQFPNYSSELNVNALLLGDSALYLCASSLGPRAGEVTQYFGPGTRLLVL.

In this sample, this clone turned up a few times. The rearrangement joins TRBV18 to TRBJ1-1, with 10 positions matching TRBD1. The CDR3 spans 17 residues. J gave up 5 bases and V 5 bases, and 14 bases lay outside the gene matches. CDR1 is KGHSH, CDR2 LQKENI, per germline. This CDR3 reads CASSALLSDRGRTEAFF. In nucleotides, the CDR3 is TGTGCCAGCTCAGCCTTACTCAGCGACAGGGGGCGAACTGAAGCTTTCTTT.

This chain links TRBV27 with TRBJ1-5, with D maybe TRBD1 (5 bases). CDR3 length equals 18 residues. The ends were cut back, 5 bases at V and 0 bases at J, with 20 bases in the middle. Germline CDR1 is MNHEY and CDR2 is SMNVEV (reference sequence). As DNA, the CDR3 is TGTGCCAGCAGTCCTAACCGGGACTTCTCCCTTAGCAATCAGCCCCAGCATTTT. This codes for CASSPNRDFSLSNQPQHF.

This chain uses TRBV24-1 with TRBJ2-2; 13 nucleotides agree with TRBD2. V gave up 6 bases and J gave up 5 bases; unmatched junction bases: 11. The CDR3 consists of 18 residues. Germline CDR1 is KGHDR and CDR2 is SFDVKD. In nucleotides, the CDR3 is TGTGCCACCAGTAAGCCGGGACTAGCGGGAAAAGGGACCGGGGAGCTGTTTTTT. Translating gives CATSKPGLAGKGTGELFF.

This sequence joins TRBV10-3 and TRBJ2-5; 8 bases are shared with TRBD1. CDR1 is ENHRY, CDR2 SYGVKD, per germline. This CDR3 is 13 amino acids long. Trimming took 9 bases from V and 7 from J; bases not matched to a gene: 10. This chain's CDR3 is CAIQGGAGGTQYF. CDR3 bases: TGTGCCATACAGGGGGGCGCGGGTGGGACCCAGTACTTC.

The J gene is TRBJ2-7, the V gene TRBV5-8, with 7 bases lining up with TRBD2. The J segment lost 12 bases and the V segment lost 10 bases, leaving 16 bases of the junction unmatched. Germline V gene data show CDR1 as SGHTS and CDR2 as YDEGEE. CDR3 length equals 12 residues. CDR3 protein: CAQIALGGSTYF. CDR3 sequence (DNA): TGTGCCCAGATCGCACTCGGCGGGAGCACGTACTTC.